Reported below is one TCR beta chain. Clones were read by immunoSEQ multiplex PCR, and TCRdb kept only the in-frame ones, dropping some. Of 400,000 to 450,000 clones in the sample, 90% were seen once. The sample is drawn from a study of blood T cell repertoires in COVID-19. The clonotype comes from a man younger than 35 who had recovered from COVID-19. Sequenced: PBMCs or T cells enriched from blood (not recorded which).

CDR3 protein: CASSVATDPWETQYF. DNA of the CDR3: TGTGCCAGCAGCGTAGCGACAGATCCATGGGAGACCCAGTACTTC. The chain links TRBV9 to TRBJ2-5; the D gene is possibly TRBD1 (5 bases). This CDR3 comprises 15 residues. The germline V gene encodes CDR1 SGDLS and CDR2 YYNGEE. Deletions cut 0 bases from V and 5 bases from J, with 14 bases between.